This T cell receptor beta chain was recorded in a study of siplizumab effects on memory and regulatory T cells. As for this clone: Its cognate antigen is unknown.

Some clones are missing from TCRdb's copy, which holds only in-frame ones; the method was immunoSEQ multiplex PCR. The sample lists some 100,000 clones; more than 85% were seen once. General study findings and limits: Alloreactive sequences tracing back to unstimulated CD4+ memory cells fell significantly with siplizumab.

Specimen: CD4+ T cells sorted from blood. This clonotype was obtained from a human donor in good health. Some clones in this sample may be carry-over from other donors' samples.

The DNA of the CDR3 is TGTGCCAGTAGAAGGACACGAGATGGCTACACCTTC. Amino acids: CASRRTRDGYTF. This chain joins TRBV2 and TRBJ1-2; tentatively, D is TRBD1 (5 bases). Germline CDR1 SNHLY, CDR2 FYNNEI. V gave up 9 bases and J gave up 6 bases, with 14 bases separating them. The CDR3 consists of 12 residues.